Below are 21 T cell receptor beta chains sequenced from a single sample in a study of shared clonotypes between healthy human individuals. Measured with immunoSEQ multiplex PCR; TCRdb has only the in-frame clones, and not every one. The data contain about 1.5 million clones, approximately 98% of them singletons. Sequencing was done on a sample of naive CD4+ T cells sorted from blood. Noted subset: CD45RA+ positively selected. Source of these receptors: a man aged 25-40 years in good health.

J is TRBJ1-2 and V is TRBV7-9; perhaps TRBD1 as D (5 bases). CDR1 is SEHNR, CDR2 FQNEAQ, per germline (reference sequence). The V and J ends lost 3 bases and 4 bases respectively, with 18 bases between them. There are 16 residues in the CDR3. The CDR3 sequence is CASSLPEGTALYGYTF. The DNA for the CDR3 is TGTGCCAGCAGCTTGCCAGAAGGGACGGCCCTCTATGGCTACACCTTC.

This clone has a single count. The V and J genes are TRBV18 and TRBJ1-4; a weak D match, TRBD1 (6 bases). The CDR3 extends over 16 amino acids. V dropped 6 bases and J dropped 0 bases, with 14 bases sitting between them. Germline V CDR1 and CDR2: KGHSH, LQKENI. This CDR3 is CASSRSTGPTNEKLFF. The CDR3 nucleotides read TGTGCCAGCTCCCGTTCGACAGGACCAACTAATGAAAAACTGTTTTTT.

In regard to this clone: Distinct nucleotide sequences in the sample also encode this CDR3. The chain employs TRBV2 and TRBJ1-1; D gene uncertain. Germline values: CDR1 SNHLY, CDR2 FYNNEI. Between the trimmed V and J ends, which lost 4 bases and 2 bases, there was a span of 2 bases. The CDR3 contains 11 residues. CDR3 sequence: CASSANTEAFF. The CDR3 DNA follows: TGTGCCAGCAGTGCCAACACTGAAGCTTTCTTT.

V gene TRBV29-1 combines with J gene TRBJ2-5; 7 bases are a match to TRBD1. This CDR3 comprises 16 residues. The V segment lost 0 bases and the J segment 4 bases; nucleotides outside the gene matches: 11. Germline assignment: CDR1 SQVTM and CDR2 ANQGSEA. In DNA form, the CDR3 reads TGCAGCGTTGAAGAGACGGGGACAGCTTGGGGAGAGACCCAGTACTTC. Translating it yields CSVEETGTAWGETQYF.

The V and J genes are TRBV28 and TRBJ1-1; no firm D call. Deletions cut 4 bases from V and 3 bases from J, with 6 bases between. Germline V CDR1 and CDR2: MDHEN, SYDVKM. There are 12 residues in the CDR3. CDR3 amino acids: CASSWRDTEAFF. CDR3 bases: TGTGCCAGCAGTTGGAGGGACACTGAAGCTTTCTTT.

The chain couples TRBV2 to TRBJ1-3; perhaps TRBD1 as D (5 bases). There are 15 residues in the CDR3. Looked up from germline, CDR1 is SNHLY and CDR2 is FYNNEI. V was trimmed by 6 bases and J by 2 bases, leaving 14 bases between them. The CDR3 here is CASSLKTGPGNTIYF. DNA of the CDR3: TGTGCCAGCAGCTTAAAAACAGGACCTGGAAACACCATATATTTT.

The chain links TRBV7-2 to TRBJ2-5; the D is unclear. The CDR3 loop spans 14 amino acids. The germline V gene has CDR1 SGHTA and CDR2 FQGNSA. Between the trimmed V and J ends, which lost 5 bases and 1 base, there was a span of 11 bases. CDR3 amino acids: CASSGSGPQETQYF. CDR3 DNA: TGTGCCAGCAGCGGGTCTGGCCCCCAAGAGACCCAGTACTTC.

The chain uses TRBV7-9 and TRBJ2-7; D not certain. CDR1 SEHNR and CDR2 FQNEAQ come from the germline V gene (reference sequence). V gave up 1 base and J gave up 5 bases, with 15 bases separating them. This CDR3 is 15 amino acids long. The CDR3 sequence: CASSLDGRIADEQYF. DNA for the CDR3: TGTGCCAGCAGCTTAGATGGCAGGATAGCCGACGAGCAGTACTTC.

About this clone itself: Other DNA sequences of this sample code for an identical CDR3. The chain recombines TRBV5-1 with TRBJ2-5, with 8 nucleotides matching TRBD2. Unmatched junction bases numbered 5, after V lost 5 bases and J lost 2 bases. The CDR3 is 14 amino acids. From germline, CDR1 is SGHRS and CDR2 YFSETQ. The CDR3 nucleotides read TGCGCCAGCAGTTTAGCGGGGACTCAAGAGACCCAGTACTTC. Translation gives CASSLAGTQETQYF.

J is TRBJ2-5 and V is TRBV5-1; TRBD2 aligns across 7 bases. This CDR3 is built from 14 residues. With 2 bases clipped from V and 5 bases from J, the junction kept 6 bases outside the gene matches. CDR1 is SGHRS, CDR2 YFSETQ, per germline. CDR3 sequence: CASSFLGREETQYF. CDR3 nucleotides: TGCGCCAGCAGCTTCCTGGGGAGGGAGGAGACCCAGTACTTC.

V and J are TRBV19 and TRBJ2-7; D is uncertain. The V end lost 4 bases, the J end lost 4 bases, and 14 bases lay between the germline ends. The CDR3 contains 14 residues. CDR1 is LNHDA, CDR2 SQIVND, per germline (reference sequence). CDR3 sequence (DNA): TGTGCCAGTAGTAATAGAGCGCAGGATTACGAGCAGTACTTC. Encoded protein: CASSNRAQDYEQYF. Using reference TRBV19 and TRBJ2-7 for the parts outside the CDR3, the full variable domain is DGGITQSPKYLFRKEGQNVTLSCEQNLNHDAMYWYRQDPGQGLRLIYYSQIVNDFQKGDIAEGYSVSREKKESFPLTVTSAQKNPTAFYLCASSNRAQDYEQYFGPGTRLTVT.

The chain links TRBV9 to TRBJ2-5; possible D gene TRBD1, 5 bases. V shed 0 bases and J shed 5 bases, with 17 bases lying between them. There are 16 residues in the CDR3. Germline V lookup: CDR1 SGDLS, CDR2 YYNGEE. The CDR3 is CASSVDSGLLSETQYF. The CDR3 nucleotides read TGTGCCAGCAGCGTAGATTCAGGGCTCCTTTCGGAGACCCAGTACTTC. Supplemented by reference TRBV9 and TRBJ2-5, the full variable domain reads DSGVTQTPKHLITATGQRVTLRCSPRSGDLSVYWYQQSLDQGLQFLIQYYNGEERAKGNILERFSAQQFPDLHSELNLSSLELGDSALYFCASSVDSGLLSETQYFGPGTRLLVL.

For the CDR3, the DNA is TGTGCCAGCACTGACCGGGTAAAGACGGCGCAGGAGCAGTACTTC. As protein: CASTDRVKTAQEQYF. The V gene is TRBV6-1, the J gene TRBJ2-7; D uncertain. Trimming removed 7 bases from V and 7 bases from J, with 23 bases in between. CDR1 MNHNS and CDR2 SASEGT come from the germline V gene. This CDR3 is 15 amino acids long.

V is TRBV7-2 and J is TRBJ1-5; D remains ambiguous. V gave up 5 bases and J gave up 4 bases, with 6 bases separating them. CDR1 and CDR2 (germline): SGHTA, FQGNSA. There are 12 residues in the CDR3. The CDR3 is CASSANNQPQHF. CDR3 bases: TGTGCCAGCAGCGCCAATAATCAGCCCCAGCATTTT.

This clone is a singleton in its sample. The chain has TRBV4-1 and TRBJ2-7; 7 bases are a match to TRBD2. Losses at the gene ends were 4 bases for V and 7 bases for J; bases not matched to a gene: 28. CDR1 and CDR2 (germline): MGHRA, YSYEKL. CDR3 size: 20 residues. The CDR3 here is CASSPEKRGPQSGQTWEQYF. The CDR3 coding sequence is TGCGCCAGCAGCCCTGAGAAGCGGGGCCCACAGTCAGGGCAGACTTGGGAGCAGTACTTC.

This sequence joins TRBV19 and TRBJ1-2; D possibly corresponds to TRBD1 (6 bases). The germline V gene encodes CDR1 LNHDA and CDR2 SQIVND (reference sequence). This CDR3 comprises 14 residues. V lost 7 bases and J lost 2, with 14 bases in between. In nucleotides, the CDR3 is TGTGCCAGTACTATGGGGGCGCCCAACTATGGCTACACCTTC. It encodes CASTMGAPNYGYTF. Filled out from reference TRBV19 and TRBJ1-2, the complete variable domain reads DGGITQSPKYLFRKEGQNVTLSCEQNLNHDAMYWYRQDPGQGLRLIYYSQIVNDFQKGDIAEGYSVSREKKESFPLTVTSAQKNPTAFYLCASTMGAPNYGYTFGSGTRLTVV.

CDR3 region: CASSQEGLGTDTQYF. The CDR3 DNA reads as TGCGCCAGCAGCCAAGAAGGACTTGGTACAGATACGCAGTATTTT. The chain joins TRBV4-3 to TRBJ2-3, with D possibly matching TRBD2 (5 bases). The CDR3 is 15 residues long. The germline CDR1 and CDR2 sequences are LGHNA and YSLEER. V was clipped by 0 bases and J by 3 bases, with 10 bases between them.

The CDR3 DNA reads TGTGCCAGCAAAGATAGCGGGAGGGCCGGGGAAGATGAGCAGTTCTTC. Protein sequence: CASKDSGRAGEDEQFF. This chain uses TRBV2 with TRBJ2-1, with 11 bases that match TRBD2. The germline V gene encodes CDR1 SNHLY and CDR2 FYNNEI. V trimming: 7 bases; J trimming: 8 bases; junction bases outside the gene matches: 13. The CDR3 has 16 amino acids.

The chain links TRBV27 to TRBJ2-7; TRBD1 or TRBD2 may be the D gene (6 bases each). Germline V gene lookup returns CDR1 MNHEY and CDR2 SMNVEV (reference sequence). The V end was cut by 5 bases, the J end by 2 bases, with 22 bases between. The length of the CDR3 is 17 residues. CDR3 in DNA: TGTGCCAGCAGTCCTTTGGTGGGACTCAGGGGAGCCTACGAGCAGTACTTC. Protein: CASSPLVGLRGAYEQYF.

The chain couples TRBV5-1 to TRBJ2-7; 9 nucleotides agree with TRBD1. CDR3 length: 15 residues. Germline loops: CDR1 SGHRS, CDR2 YFSETQ. The V segment lost 0 bases and the J segment 4 bases; nucleotides outside the gene matches: 5. CDR3 region: CASSLGGQGWYEQYF. In nucleotides, the CDR3 is TGCGCCAGCAGCTTGGGGGGACAGGGTTGGTACGAGCAGTACTTC.

Turning to this clone: Because it lacks the conserved phenylalanine or tryptophan at the end, this CDR3 is likely a read error. The DNA is omitted, as the CDR3 cannot be located on it reliably, and the CDR3 follows TCRdb's listing. The CDR3 sequence is CASSFPGQKSTGI. The chain recombines TRBV5-6 with TRBJ1-2; TRBD1 was called by the table and not checked on the DNA. Germline CDR1 and CDR2: SGHDT and YYEEEE. With termini counted, the CDR3 has 13 amino acids.